The 27 T cell receptor beta chains below all came from one sample that was sequenced in a study of T cell responses to AZD1222 COVID-19 vaccine. Only in-frame clones appear in the TCRdb table, and some are missing; sequencing was by immunoSEQ multiplex PCR. This sample has about 130,000 clones, with around nine tenths found just once. Here the sequenced sample was peripheral blood, taken on day 0 of AZD1222 vaccination. Receptor source: an adult in good health.

The CDR3 loop reads CASSSMNRESGYTF. The CDR3 DNA is TGTGCCAGCAGCTCGATGAACAGGGAGAGTGGCTACACCTTC. This chain links TRBV4-2 with TRBJ1-2; possibly TRBD1 for D (6 bases). Germline V gene data show CDR1 as LGHNA and CDR2 as YNFKEQ. The length of the CDR3 is 14 residues. V was clipped by 5 bases and J by 7 bases, with 17 bases between them.

J is TRBJ1-6 and V is TRBV19; D perhaps matches TRBD1 (6 bases). This CDR3 has 16 residues. The germline gives CDR1 LNHDA, CDR2 SQIVND (reference sequence). Deletions cut 7 bases from V and 10 bases from J, with 23 bases between. CDR3 nucleotide sequence: TGTGCCAGTACCAGCCAGGGGACTGCCCTTAGATCACCCCTCCACTTT. As protein: CASTSQGTALRSPLHF. The whole variable domain, remainder taken from reference TRBV19 and TRBJ1-6, is DGGITQSPKYLFRKEGQNVTLSCEQNLNHDAMYWYRQDPGQGLRLIYYSQIVNDFQKGDIAEGYSVSREKKESFPLTVTSAQKNPTAFYLCASTSQGTALRSPLHFGNGTRLTVT.

This chain joins TRBV6-5 and TRBJ1-5, with D possibly TRBD1 on 5 matching bases. This CDR3 is 13 amino acids long. With 2 bases removed from V and 4 bases from J, the gap between germline ends came to 6 bases. The germline CDR1 and CDR2 sequences are MNHEY and SVGAGI. As DNA, the CDR3 is TGTGCCAGCAGTTACCCAGGGAATCAGCCCCAGCATTTT. Protein sequence: CASSYPGNQPQHF.

The chain recombines TRBV12-3 or TRBV12-4 with TRBJ1-2; D gene unclear. The germline V and J ends were trimmed by 3 bases and 3 bases, with 2 bases remaining between them. CDR3 length: 11 amino acids. The DNA for the CDR3 is TGTGCCAGCAGTTTCTACTATGGCTACACCTTC. Its translation: CASSFYYGYTF.

The V call is TRBV9, the J call TRBJ1-2, with 9 positions matching TRBD1. Germline CDR1 and CDR2: SGDLS and YYNGEE. The V gene end was trimmed by 2 bases and the J gene end by 4 bases; junction bases not matched to a gene: 9. CDR3 length equals 16 residues. CDR3: CASSVTTGGVFYGYTF. CDR3 in DNA: TGTGCCAGCAGCGTGACGACAGGGGGTGTTTTCTATGGCTACACCTTC.

This clone was detected a few times. The chain employs TRBV7-8 and TRBJ2-5; D not certain. This CDR3 contains 13 residues. Per germline, CDR1 SGHVS and CDR2 FQNEAQ. Deletions cut 3 bases from V and 2 bases from J, with 7 bases between. CDR3 nucleotide sequence: TGTGCCAGCAGCTTGCGTTGGCAAGAGACCCAGTACTTC. This encodes CASSLRWQETQYF.

V gene TRBV7-9 combines with J gene TRBJ1-2; TRBD1 matches at 7 bases. Germline V CDR1 and CDR2: SEHNR, FQNEAQ (reference sequence). V was clipped by 5 bases and J by 4 bases; unmatched bases: 4. The CDR3 sequence is 13 residues long. The CDR3 region has the DNA TGTGCCAGCAGCCCCGGGACAGCCTATGGCTACACCTTC. Protein sequence: CASSPGTAYGYTF.

The chain is built from TRBV12-3 or TRBV12-4 and TRBJ1-1; tentative D call: TRBD1 (5 bases). The CDR3 is made up of 11 amino acids. The V and J ends lost 8 bases and 4 bases respectively, with 8 bases between them. The CDR3 coding sequence is TGTGCCAGCTCCGGGGGCACTGAAGCTTTCTTT. Protein product: CASSGGTEAFF.

The chain is built from TRBV2 and TRBJ1-1; the D is unclear. This CDR3 has 11 amino acids. Trimming removed 9 bases from V and 7 bases from J, with 12 bases in between. CDR1 SNHLY and CDR2 FYNNEI come from the germline V gene. CDR3 sequence: CASRRINEAFF. In nucleotides, the CDR3 is TGTGCCAGTAGGCGGATCAATGAAGCTTTCTTT.

This clone has just a few counts. The chain recombines TRBV7-9 with TRBJ2-2; D might be TRBD2 (6 bases). CDR1 and CDR2 from the germline V gene are SEHNR and FQNEAQ (reference sequence). V lost 6 bases and J 1 base, leaving 12 bases between the germline ends. This CDR3 region has 15 residues. The CDR3 bases are TGTGCCAGCAGAGTTAGCGGAAGGAACACCGGGGAGCTGTTTTTT. It is translated as CASRVSGRNTGELFF.

The chain employs TRBV7-9 and TRBJ1-1, with 8 bases identical to TRBD1. There are 14 residues in the CDR3. CDR1 SEHNR and CDR2 FQNEAQ come from the germline V gene (reference sequence). Losses at the gene ends were 6 bases for V and 4 bases for J; bases not matched to a gene: 7. CDR3 in DNA: TGTGCCAGCAGTCAGGGGGCCCAAGGCACTGAAGCTTTCTTT. Amino acid sequence: CASSQGAQGTEAFF.

This clone was seen only once. J is TRBJ1-1 and V is TRBV7-3; the D gene is possibly TRBD1 (5 bases). This CDR3 has 14 amino acids. Trimming took off 4 bases at V and 4 bases at J, with 13 bases between the two ends. CDR1 is SGHTA, CDR2 FQGTGA, per germline. The CDR3 sequence is CASSSPRGGTEAFF. The DNA of the CDR3 is TGTGCCAGCAGCTCCCCTCGGGGCGGCACTGAAGCTTTCTTT.

This sequence joins TRBV7-2 and TRBJ1-5; D is undetermined. The germline V and J ends were trimmed by 1 base and 6 bases, with 13 bases remaining between them. Looked up from germline, CDR1 is SGHTA and CDR2 is FQGNSA. The CDR3 has 15 amino acids. CDR3 bases: TGTGCCAGCAGCTTAGAGCTGCGGCCCAGTCAGCCCCAGCATTTT. This gives the protein CASSLELRPSQPQHF. The whole variable domain, remainder taken from reference TRBV7-2 and TRBJ1-5, is GAGVSQSPSNKVTEKGKDVELRCDPISGHTALYWYRQSLGQGLEFLIYFQGNSAPDKSGLPSDRFSAERTGGSVSTLTIQRTQQEDSAVYLCASSLELRPSQPQHFGDGTRLSIL.

The chain recombines TRBV19 with TRBJ1-5, with 8 bases aligning to TRBD1. Trimming took 6 bases from V and 4 from J; bases not matched to a gene: 5. The CDR3 loop spans 14 amino acids. The germline V gene encodes CDR1 LNHDA and CDR2 SQIVND (reference sequence). The CDR3 loop is CASSSTGENQPQHF. DNA for the CDR3: TGTGCCAGTAGCTCGACAGGGGAAAATCAGCCCCAGCATTTT.

The rearrangement joins TRBV12-5 to TRBJ1-2; D ambiguous. V dropped 0 bases and J dropped 2 bases, with 10 bases sitting between them. The CDR3 length is 15 residues. Germline-derived CDR1 and CDR2 are LGHNT and FRNRAP. This chain's CDR3 is CASGLVDGLNYGYTF. DNA of the CDR3: TGTGCTAGTGGTTTGGTAGACGGACTCAACTATGGCTACACCTTC.

V and J are TRBV7-6 and TRBJ2-7; tentative D call: TRBD1 (7 bases). This CDR3 comprises 15 residues. CDR1 and CDR2 (germline): SGHVS, FNYEAQ. V was shortened by 3 bases and J by 4 bases, with 16 bases between the two germline ends. CDR3 residues: CASSLQGGTSYEQYF. CDR3 bases: TGTGCCAGCAGCTTGCAGGGGGGTACATCTTACGAGCAGTACTTC.

The chain carries TRBV19 and TRBJ1-2, with 8 bases matching TRBD1. The CDR3 contains 15 residues. Germline trimming cut 4 bases from V and 2 bases from J; bases unmatched to any gene: 6. CDR1 is LNHDA, CDR2 SQIVND, per germline (reference sequence). The CDR3 region has the DNA TGTGCCAGTAGTACGCAGGGGGCTGGGAACTATGGCTACACCTTC. It specifies CASSTQGAGNYGYTF.

V is TRBV7-6 and J is TRBJ2-3, with TRBD2 matching 11 bases. V trimming: 1 base; J trimming: 4 bases; junction bases outside the gene matches: 4. The CDR3 length is 16 residues. From germline, CDR1 is SGHVS and CDR2 FNYEAQ. CDR3 amino acids: CASSLVAGGPADTQYF. CDR3 coding DNA: TGTGCCAGCAGCTTAGTAGCGGGAGGGCCGGCAGATACGCAGTATTTT.

The rearrangement uses TRBV5-1 and TRBJ2-5; 7 bases are a match to TRBD2. J was trimmed by 0 bases and V by 3 bases; bases with no gene match: 5. Germline assignment: CDR1 SGHRS and CDR2 YFSETQ. The CDR3 spans 15 residues. CDR3 residues: CASSSMGGHQETQYF. The CDR3 DNA is TGCGCCAGCAGCTCAATGGGAGGGCACCAAGAGACCCAGTACTTC.

The J gene is TRBJ2-2, the V gene TRBV19; D ambiguous. The length of the CDR3 is 15 residues. Trimming removed 7 bases at V and 6 bases at J, with 18 bases between. Germline CDR1 reads LNHDA; CDR2 reads SQIVND (reference sequence). In DNA, the CDR3 is TGTGCCAGTACCGCGAGTATGATAAGCGCCGGGGAGCTGTTTTTT. It encodes CASTASMISAGELFF.

This sequence joins TRBV15 and TRBJ2-3; TRBD1 agrees at 7 bases. With V trimmed by 0 bases and J by 1 base, 4 bases remained unmatched. The CDR3 sequence is 16 residues long. Germline lookup yields CDR1 LNHNV and CDR2 YYDKDF (reference sequence). CDR3 in DNA: TGTGCCACCAGCAGAGACCCCGGACAGGGCACAGATACGCAGTATTTT. It specifies CATSRDPGQGTDTQYF.

The chain carries TRBV4-1 and TRBJ2-7, with 10 bases identical to TRBD2. The V gene end was trimmed by 0 bases and the J gene end by 1 base; junction bases not matched to a gene: 9. The CDR3 has 18 amino acids. Germline assignment: CDR1 MGHRA and CDR2 YSYEKL. CDR3 residues: CASSQERTSGGVSYEQYF. CDR3 in DNA: TGCGCCAGCAGCCAAGAACGGACTAGCGGAGGGGTATCCTACGAGCAGTACTTC.

The CDR3 here is CASSSGTGIWGPPGYTF. The DNA for the CDR3 is TGTGCCAGCAGTTCCGGGACAGGGATTTGGGGCCCTCCGGGCTACACCTTC. This chain joins TRBV3-1 (or the pseudogene TRBV3-2) and TRBJ1-2; 9 nucleotides align to TRBD1. Looked up from germline, CDR1 is LGHDT and CDR2 is YNNKEL (reference sequence). V dropped 6 bases and J dropped 8; count of bases not matched to a gene: 19. CDR3 size: 17 residues.

The V call is TRBV3-1 (or the pseudogene TRBV3-2), the J call TRBJ2-1; no reliable D call. CDR1 is LGHDT and CDR2 is YNNKEL in the germline V gene (reference sequence). This CDR3 region has 14 residues. The ends were cut back, 5 bases at V and 5 bases at J, with 13 bases in the middle. The chain's CDR3 is CASSVSRAHNEQFF. CDR3 DNA: TGTGCCAGCAGCGTATCCCGGGCACACAATGAGCAGTTCTTC.

The rearrangement links TRBV10-2 to TRBJ1-1; TRBD1 matches at 8 bases. Germline CDR1 WSHSY, CDR2 SAAADI. This CDR3 is built from 12 residues. V shed 6 bases, J shed 4 bases, and the junction held 1 base outside the gene matches. The CDR3 loop reads CASRTGATEAFF. CDR3 nucleotide sequence: TGCGCCAGCAGGACAGGGGCCACTGAAGCTTTCTTT.

This clone was seen a few times. The junction departs from germline at one end; a sequencing error may be responsible. V and J are TRBV28 and TRBJ2-1, with D possibly being TRBD2 (5 bases). CDR3 length: 14 residues. Germline-derived CDR1 and CDR2 are MDHEN and SYDVKM. The CDR3 DNA reads as TGTGCCAGCAGTTTGGCTAGCTCCCACAATGAGCAGTTCTTC. This encodes CASSLASSHNEQFF.

The chain joins TRBV4-1 to TRBJ2-1, with TRBD2 identical over 14 bases. V dropped 3 bases and J dropped 15; count of bases not matched to a gene: 4. Germline V gives CDR1 MGHRA, CDR2 YSYEKL. The CDR3 sequence is 13 residues long. This CDR3 reads CASSQGLAGAWFF. The DNA of the CDR3 is TGCGCCAGCAGCCAGGGACTAGCGGGAGCGTGGTTCTTC.